The clone carrying this T cell receptor (beta chain) was observed once. Its antigen remains unknown. Germline CDR1 SGHVS, CDR2 FQNEAQ. V was clipped by 2 bases and J by 2 bases, with 12 bases between them. This CDR3 has 15 amino acids. Expressed TCRB transcripts were sequenced after all isolated RNA was converted to cDNA. Samples of naive, central memory and regulatory T cells yielded a mean of around 3.8 million reads. Assay used: immunoSEQ multiplex PCR; TCRdb lists only in-frame clones, some missing. The table has more than 300,000 clones, 9.3% seen once. These data belong to a study of beta chain features in type 1 diabetes. Study-level points and caveats: TCRB CDR3s from Type 1 diabetes patients were moderately but significantly shorter in all four CD4+ subsets. Possibly, sequencing cDNA over-represented cells that had high TCR expression levels.

CD45RO/CCR7/CD25/CD127/CD95/CD27 staining was used to isolate CD4+ naive, central memory, regulatory and stem cell-like memory cells by sorting. The chain links TRBV7-8 to TRBJ2-5; no reliable D call. The specimen sequenced was central memory CD4+ T cells from blood. The source is a man younger than 40 with type 1 diabetes. CDR3 region: CASSLLGNPQETQYF. As DNA, the CDR3 is TGTGCCAGCAGCTTATTAGGGAATCCACAAGAGACCCAGTACTTC.